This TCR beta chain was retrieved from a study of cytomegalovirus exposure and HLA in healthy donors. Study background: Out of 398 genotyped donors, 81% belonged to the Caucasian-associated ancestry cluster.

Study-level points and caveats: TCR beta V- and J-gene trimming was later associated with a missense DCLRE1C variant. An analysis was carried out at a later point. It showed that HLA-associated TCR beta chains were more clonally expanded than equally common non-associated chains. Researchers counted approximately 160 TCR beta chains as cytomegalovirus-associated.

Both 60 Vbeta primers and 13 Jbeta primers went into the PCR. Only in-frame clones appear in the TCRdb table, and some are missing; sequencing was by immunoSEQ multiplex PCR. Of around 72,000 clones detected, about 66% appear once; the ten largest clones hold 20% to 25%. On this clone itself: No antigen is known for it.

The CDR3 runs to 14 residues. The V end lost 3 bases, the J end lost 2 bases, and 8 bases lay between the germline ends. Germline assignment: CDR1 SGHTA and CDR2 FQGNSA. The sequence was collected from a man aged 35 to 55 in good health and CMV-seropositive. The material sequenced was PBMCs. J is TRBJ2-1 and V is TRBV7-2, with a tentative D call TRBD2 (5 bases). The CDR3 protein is CASSLDSAYNEQFF. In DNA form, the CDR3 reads TGTGCCAGCAGCTTGGACTCCGCCTACAATGAGCAGTTCTTC. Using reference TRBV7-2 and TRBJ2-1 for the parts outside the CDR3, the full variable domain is GAGVSQSPSNKVTEKGKDVELRCDPISGHTALYWYRQSLGQGLEFLIYFQGNSAPDKSGLPSDRFSAERTGGSVSTLTIQRTQQEDSAVYLCASSLDSAYNEQFFGPGTRLTVL.